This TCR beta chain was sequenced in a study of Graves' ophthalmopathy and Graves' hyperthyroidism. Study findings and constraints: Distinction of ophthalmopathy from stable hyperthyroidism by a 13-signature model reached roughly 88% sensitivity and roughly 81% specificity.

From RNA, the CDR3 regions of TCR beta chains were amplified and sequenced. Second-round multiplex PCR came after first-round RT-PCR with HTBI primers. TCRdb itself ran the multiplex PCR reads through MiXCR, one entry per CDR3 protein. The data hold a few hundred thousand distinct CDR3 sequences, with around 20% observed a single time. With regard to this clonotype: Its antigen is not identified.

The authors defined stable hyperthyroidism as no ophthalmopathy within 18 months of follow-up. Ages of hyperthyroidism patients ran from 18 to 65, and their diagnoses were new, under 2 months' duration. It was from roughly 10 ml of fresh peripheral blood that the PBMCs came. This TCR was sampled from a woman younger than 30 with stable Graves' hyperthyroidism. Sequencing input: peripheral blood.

Here the CDR3 reads CASRTHKIETQYF. CDR3 DNA: TGTGCCAGCAGAACCCATAAAATAGAGACCCAGTACTTC. The rearrangement uses TRBV2 and TRBJ2-5; D unresolved. The germline CDR1 and CDR2 sequences are SNHLY and FYNNEI. Deletions cut 6 bases from V and 4 bases from J, with 12 bases between. The CDR3 length is 13 residues.